Below are 16 T cell receptor beta chains sequenced from a single sample in a study of blood T cell repertoires in COVID-19. TCRdb's copy holds only in-frame clones and misses some; the assay was immunoSEQ multiplex PCR. Of approximately 200,000 clones in the sample, approximately 88% were seen once. Sequencing was performed on peripheral blood. These receptors were collected from a woman under 40 with acute or convalescent COVID-19.

CDR3 nucleotide sequence: TGTGCCAGCAGCCGATCAGGCGGGAGGACCTACAATGAGCAGTTCTTC. Its translation: CASSRSGGRTYNEQFF. The chain carries TRBV11-2 and TRBJ2-1; the match to TRBD2 covers 8 bases. There are 16 residues in the CDR3. Germline V gives CDR1 SGHAT, CDR2 FQNNGV. Trimming cost V 5 bases and J 2 bases; bases outside gene matches: 8. Filled out from reference TRBV11-2 and TRBJ2-1, the complete variable domain reads EAGVAQSPRYKIIEKRQSVAFWCNPISGHATLYWYQQILGQGPKLLIQFQNNGVVDDSQLPKDRFSAERLKGVDSTLKIQPAKLEDSAVYLCASSRSGGRTYNEQFFGPGTRLTVL.

V is TRBV2 and J is TRBJ2-7, with D possibly TRBD2 on 5 matching bases. The CDR3 spans 12 residues. Trimming pared 11 bases from V and 1 base from J, leaving 12 bases between. Germline V CDR1 and CDR2: SNHLY, FYNNEI. The chain's CDR3 is CASGYTSYEQYF. The CDR3 DNA follows: TGTGCCTCGGGGTATACTTCCTACGAGCAGTACTTC.

The V gene is TRBV5-1, the J gene TRBJ2-1; 10 nucleotides match TRBD1. This CDR3 spans 17 amino acids. The V and J ends lost 4 bases and 2 bases, in that order; junction bases with no gene match: 9. CDR1 SGHRS and CDR2 YFSETQ come from the germline V gene. As DNA, the CDR3 is TGCGCCAGCAGCCTTTCGAGTGGACAGGGGGCCTACAATGAGCAGTTCTTC. Protein: CASSLSSGQGAYNEQFF.

The chain links TRBV2 to TRBJ2-3; perhaps TRBD1 as D (6 bases). This CDR3 has 15 residues. Trimming took off 4 bases at V and 2 bases at J, with 13 bases between the two ends. CDR1 SNHLY and CDR2 FYNNEI come from the germline V gene. CDR3 DNA sequence: TGTGCCAGCAGTGTGAATTGGGGGCTCACAGATACGCAGTATTTT. This encodes CASSVNWGLTDTQYF.

The chain couples TRBV14 to TRBJ2-7; TRBD1 aligns across 8 bases. The CDR3 covers 13 residues. The trim removed 9 bases at V and 1 base at J, leaving 5 bases unmatched. The germline V gene has CDR1 SGHDN and CDR2 FVKESK. CDR3 DNA sequence: TGTGCCAGTTCGGACAGGGTGTCCTACGAGCAGTACTTC. Translated: CASSDRVSYEQYF.

The V call is TRBV28, the J call TRBJ1-5; D is ambiguous. Germline assignment: CDR1 MDHEN and CDR2 SYDVKM. The CDR3 contains 15 residues. Trimming pared 3 bases from V and 8 bases from J, leaving 17 bases between. The CDR3 DNA follows: TGTGCCAGCAGTTTTCGGGGATGGGATATTAAGCCCCAGCATTTT. Amino acids: CASSFRGWDIKPQHF.

In its sample, this clone was seen a few times. J is TRBJ1-3 and V is TRBV7-9; D is possibly TRBD1 (5 bases). Trimming shortened V by 5 bases and J by 1 base, and 12 bases separated the two germline ends. Germline CDR1 SEHNR, CDR2 FQNEAQ (reference sequence). The CDR3 length is 15 residues. CDR3 nucleotides: TGTGCCAGCAGCAAGGCAGGGTATTCTGGAAACACCATATATTTT. Its protein product is CASSKAGYSGNTIYF.

The chain couples TRBV5-1 to TRBJ2-5, with D unresolved. Germline V gives CDR1 SGHRS, CDR2 YFSETQ. V was cut by 5 bases and J by 2 bases, with 7 bases left in between. This CDR3 region has 12 residues. This CDR3 is CASSPQQETQYF. The CDR3 DNA is TGCGCCAGCAGTCCACAACAAGAGACCCAGTACTTC.

In this sample, this clone turned up a few times. The chain uses TRBV18 and TRBJ2-1; 8 nucleotides line up with TRBD2. Looked up from germline, CDR1 is KGHSH and CDR2 is LQKENI. Trimming cost V 2 bases and J 7 bases; bases outside gene matches: 10. The CDR3 spans 16 residues. The CDR3 region is CASSPGWGLVSNEQFF. The CDR3 region has the DNA TGTGCCAGCTCACCAGGATGGGGACTAGTTAGTAATGAGCAGTTCTTC. The whole variable domain, filled in from reference TRBV18 and TRBJ2-1, reads NAGVMQNPRHLVRRRGQEARLRCSPMKGHSHVYWYRQLPEEGLKFMVYLQKENIIDESGMPKERFSAEFPKEGPSILRIQQVVRGDSAAYFCASSPGWGLVSNEQFFGPGTRLTVL.

The CDR3 loop is CASSATGIPYEQYF. The CDR3, as DNA: TGTGCCAGCAGTGCGACCGGGATACCCTACGAGCAGTACTTC. The gene calls are TRBV2 and TRBJ2-7; D is possibly TRBD2 (5 bases). Trimming took off 4 bases at V and 2 bases at J, with 12 bases between the two ends. Germline V gives CDR1 SNHLY, CDR2 FYNNEI. The CDR3 length is 14 residues.

V gene TRBV12-3 or TRBV12-4 combines with J gene TRBJ2-1; D call uncertain. The CDR3 totals 12 residues. Trimming shortened V by 2 bases and J by 9 bases, and 8 bases separated the two germline ends. The CDR3: CASSLNTREQFF. The CDR3 nucleotides are TGTGCCAGCAGTTTAAATACGCGTGAGCAGTTCTTC.

V is TRBV18 and J is TRBJ2-3, with D possibly matching TRBD2 (6 bases). The CDR3 is 15 amino acids. CDR1 is KGHSH and CDR2 is LQKENI in the germline V gene. V gave up 4 bases and J gave up 2 bases, with 13 bases separating them. The CDR3 bases are TGTGCCAGCTCACACACGGCGGGAATCACAGATACGCAGTATTTT. Its translation: CASSHTAGITDTQYF.

V and J are TRBV3-1 (or the pseudogene TRBV3-2) and TRBJ2-3; a possible D gene is TRBD2 (5 bases). V shed 6 bases and J shed 1 base, with 8 bases lying between them. CDR1 is LGHDT and CDR2 is YNNKEL in the germline V gene (reference sequence). This CDR3 is built from 13 residues. The CDR3 loop reads CASSLSGTDTQYF. DNA of the CDR3: TGTGCCAGCAGTCTTAGCGGCACAGATACGCAGTATTTT.

The gene calls are TRBV7-2 and TRBJ2-1; 8 nucleotides agree with TRBD2. The length of the CDR3 is 18 residues. The trim removed 6 bases at V and 2 bases at J, leaving 15 bases unmatched. Per the germline V gene, CDR1 is SGHTA and CDR2 is FQGNSA. CDR3 nucleotides: TGTGCCAGCAGTCTAACGGGTACGAGCGGGGGAGCCTACAATGAGCAGTTCTTC. This codes for CASSLTGTSGGAYNEQFF.

This chain uses TRBV2 with TRBJ1-1, with D uncertain. The V end lost 4 bases, the J end lost 10 bases, and 10 bases lay between the germline ends. The CDR3 length is 11 residues. Germline CDR1 reads SNHLY; CDR2 reads FYNNEI. CDR3 sequence reads: CASSVGGRAFF. DNA for the CDR3: TGTGCCAGCAGTGTTGGAGGGAGAGCTTTCTTT. Complete variable domain (other parts from reference TRBV2 and TRBJ1-1): EPEVTQTPSHQVTQMGQEVILRCVPISNHLYFYWYRQILGQKVEFLVSFYNNEISEKSEIFDDQFSVERPDGSNFTLKIRSTKLEDSAMYFCASSVGGRAFFGQGTRLTVV.

J is TRBJ1-4 and V is TRBV28; 11 bases agree with TRBD1. V shed 6 bases and J 4 bases; nucleotides not matched to a gene: 7. Germline-derived CDR1 and CDR2 are MDHEN and SYDVKM. The CDR3 covers 16 residues. CDR3 sequence reads: CASSRDRGVGNEKLFF. CDR3 coding DNA: TGTGCCAGCAGCCGGGACAGGGGGGTCGGTAATGAAAAACTGTTTTTT.